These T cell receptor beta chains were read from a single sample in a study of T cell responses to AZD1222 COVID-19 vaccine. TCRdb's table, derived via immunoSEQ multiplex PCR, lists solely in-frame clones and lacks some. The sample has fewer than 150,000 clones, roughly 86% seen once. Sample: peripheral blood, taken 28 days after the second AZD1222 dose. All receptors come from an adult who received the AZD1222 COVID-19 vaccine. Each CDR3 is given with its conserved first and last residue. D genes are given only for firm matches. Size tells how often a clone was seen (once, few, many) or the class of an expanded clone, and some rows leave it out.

CDR3: CASSPAGGRDGYTF
DNA: TGTGCCAGCAGCCCCGCAGGGGGAAGAGATGGCTACACCTTC
D: TRBD1
size: NA
J: TRBJ1-2
V: TRBV27

CDR3: CASSQTTSGRPYNEQFF
DNA: TGCGCCAGCAGCCAAACCACTAGCGGGAGACCCTACAATGAGCAGTTCTTC
D: TRBD2
size: NA
J: TRBJ2-1
V: TRBV4-1

CDR3: CASSIKPVDTQYF
DNA: TGTGCCAGTAGTATTAAGCCGGTGGATACGCAGTATTTT
D: NA
size: NA
J: TRBJ2-3
V: TRBV19

CDR3: CASSQDFSITGNTIYF
DNA: TGTGCCAGCAGCCAAGATTTCTCCATCACTGGAAACACCATATATTTT
D: NA
size: NA
J: TRBJ1-3
V: TRBV4-2

CDR3: CASSPNYYEQYF
DNA: TGTGCCAGCAGCCCAAACTACTACGAGCAGTACTTC
D: NA
size: NA
J: TRBJ2-7
V: TRBV14

CDR3: CATKRGATTGELFF
DNA: TGTGCCACCAAACGCGGGGCGACCACCGGGGAGCTGTTTTTT
D: NA
size: NA
J: TRBJ2-2
V: TRBV27

CDR3: CASSVRAEETQYF
DNA: TGTGCCAGCAGCGTAAGGGCAGAAGAGACCCAGTACTTC
D: NA
size: once
J: TRBJ2-5
V: TRBV9

CDR3: CASSLVGGSGYNEQFF
DNA: TGTGCCAGCAGCTTAGTGGGAGGGAGCGGCTACAATGAGCAGTTCTTC
D: TRBD2
size: NA
J: TRBJ2-1
V: TRBV7-9

CDR3: CASSQDWDRYTEAFF
DNA: TGCGCCAGCAGCCAAGATTGGGACAGGTACACTGAAGCTTTCTTT
D: TRBD1
size: once
J: TRBJ1-1
V: TRBV4-3

CDR3: CASRLQGNYGYTF
DNA: TGTGCCAGCAGACTACAGGGAAACTATGGCTACACCTTC
D: NA
size: NA
J: TRBJ1-2
V: TRBV3-1/TRBV3-2